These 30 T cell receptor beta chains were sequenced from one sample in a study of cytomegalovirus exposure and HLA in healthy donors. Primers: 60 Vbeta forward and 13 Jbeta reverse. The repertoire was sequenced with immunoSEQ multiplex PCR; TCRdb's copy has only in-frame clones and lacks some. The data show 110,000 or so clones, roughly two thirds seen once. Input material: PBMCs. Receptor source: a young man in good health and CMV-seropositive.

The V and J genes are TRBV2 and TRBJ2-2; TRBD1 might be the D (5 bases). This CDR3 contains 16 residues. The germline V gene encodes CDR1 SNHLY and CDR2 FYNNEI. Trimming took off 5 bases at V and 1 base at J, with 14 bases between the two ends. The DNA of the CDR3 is TGTGCCAGCAGTACAATTACAGGAGAGAACACCGGGGAGCTGTTTTTT. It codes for CASSTITGENTGELFF. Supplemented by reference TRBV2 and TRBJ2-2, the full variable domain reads EPEVTQTPSHQVTQMGQEVILRCVPISNHLYFYWYRQILGQKVEFLVSFYNNEISEKSEIFDDQFSVERPDGSNFTLKIRSTKLEDSAMYFCASSTITGENTGELFFGEGSRLTVL.

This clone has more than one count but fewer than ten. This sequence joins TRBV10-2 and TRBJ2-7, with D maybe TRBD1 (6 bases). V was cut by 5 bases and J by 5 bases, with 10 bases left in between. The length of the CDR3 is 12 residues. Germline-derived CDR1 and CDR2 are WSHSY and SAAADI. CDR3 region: CASSSAGDEQYF. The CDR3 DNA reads TGCGCCAGCAGTTCGGCAGGGGACGAGCAGTACTTC.

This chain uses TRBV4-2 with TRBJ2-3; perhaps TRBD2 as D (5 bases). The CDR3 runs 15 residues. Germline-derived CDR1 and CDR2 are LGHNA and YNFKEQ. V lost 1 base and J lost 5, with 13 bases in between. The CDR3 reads CASSQGTSLGDTQYF. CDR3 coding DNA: TGTGCCAGCAGCCAAGGAACTAGTCTTGGAGATACGCAGTATTTT.

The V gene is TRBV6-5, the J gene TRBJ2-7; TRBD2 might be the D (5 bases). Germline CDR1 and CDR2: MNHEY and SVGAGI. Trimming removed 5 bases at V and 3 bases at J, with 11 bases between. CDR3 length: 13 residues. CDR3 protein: CASSRTGLYEQYF. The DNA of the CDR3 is TGTGCCAGCAGTCGAACTGGACTCTACGAGCAGTACTTC.

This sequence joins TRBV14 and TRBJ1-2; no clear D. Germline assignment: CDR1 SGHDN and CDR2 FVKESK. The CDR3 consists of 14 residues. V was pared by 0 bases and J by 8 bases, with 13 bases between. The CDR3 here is CASSQDLDGRGYTF. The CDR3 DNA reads TGTGCCAGCAGCCAAGATCTCGATGGCAGGGGCTACACCTTC.

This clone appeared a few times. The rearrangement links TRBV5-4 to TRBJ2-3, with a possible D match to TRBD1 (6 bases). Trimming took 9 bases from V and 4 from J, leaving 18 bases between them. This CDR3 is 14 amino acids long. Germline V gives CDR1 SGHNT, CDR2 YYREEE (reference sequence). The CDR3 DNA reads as TGTGCCACCCGACCGAGGGGGTCCGCAGATACGCAGTATTTT. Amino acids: CATRPRGSADTQYF.

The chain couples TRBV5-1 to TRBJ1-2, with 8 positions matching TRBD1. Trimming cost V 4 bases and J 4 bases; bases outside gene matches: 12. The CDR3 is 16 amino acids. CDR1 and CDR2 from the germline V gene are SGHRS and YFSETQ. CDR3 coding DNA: TGCGCCAGCAGCCGGGGGTCCCTACAGGGGGGCTATGGCTACACCTTC. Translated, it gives CASSRGSLQGGYGYTF.

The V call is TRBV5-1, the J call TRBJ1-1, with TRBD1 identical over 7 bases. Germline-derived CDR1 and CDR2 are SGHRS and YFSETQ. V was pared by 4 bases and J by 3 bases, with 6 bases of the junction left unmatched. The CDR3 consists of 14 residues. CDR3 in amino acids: CASSPGDRDTEAFF. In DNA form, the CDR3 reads TGCGCCAGCAGCCCCGGTGACAGGGACACTGAAGCTTTCTTT.

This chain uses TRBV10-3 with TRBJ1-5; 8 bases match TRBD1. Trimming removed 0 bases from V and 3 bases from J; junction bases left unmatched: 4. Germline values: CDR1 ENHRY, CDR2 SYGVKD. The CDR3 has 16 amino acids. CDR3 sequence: CAISESKGQVNQPQHF. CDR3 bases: TGTGCCATCAGTGAGTCAAAGGGACAGGTCAATCAGCCCCAGCATTTT.

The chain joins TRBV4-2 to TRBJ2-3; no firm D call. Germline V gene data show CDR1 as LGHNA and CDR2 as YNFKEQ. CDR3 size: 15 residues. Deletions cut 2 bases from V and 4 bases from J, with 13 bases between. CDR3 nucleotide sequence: TGTGCCAGCAGCCAATCGTGGCCGACACCAGATACGCAGTATTTT. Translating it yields CASSQSWPTPDTQYF.

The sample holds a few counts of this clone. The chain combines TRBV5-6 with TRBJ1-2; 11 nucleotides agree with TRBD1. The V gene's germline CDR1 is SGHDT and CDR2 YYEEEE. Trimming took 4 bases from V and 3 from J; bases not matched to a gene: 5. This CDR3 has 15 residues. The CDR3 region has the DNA TGTGCCAGCAGCCCCGGGACAGGGGGGCACTATGGCTACACCTTC. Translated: CASSPGTGGHYGYTF.

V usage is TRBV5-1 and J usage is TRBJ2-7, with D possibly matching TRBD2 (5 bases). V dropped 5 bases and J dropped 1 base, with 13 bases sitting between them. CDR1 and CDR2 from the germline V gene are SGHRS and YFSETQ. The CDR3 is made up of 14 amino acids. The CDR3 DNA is TGCGCCAGCAGACCGACCACGGGGTCCTACGAGCAGTACTTC. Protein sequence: CASRPTTGSYEQYF. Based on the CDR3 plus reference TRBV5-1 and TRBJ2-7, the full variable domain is KAGVTQTPRYLIKTRGQQVTLSCSPISGHRSVSWYQQTPGQGLQFLFEYFSETQRNKGNFPGRFSGRQFSNSRSEMNVSTLELGDSALYLCASRPTTGSYEQYFGPGTRLTVT.

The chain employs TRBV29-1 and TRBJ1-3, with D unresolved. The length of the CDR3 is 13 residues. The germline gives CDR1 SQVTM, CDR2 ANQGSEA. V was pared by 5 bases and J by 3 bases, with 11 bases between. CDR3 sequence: CSVQSIGGNTIYF. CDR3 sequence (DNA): TGCAGCGTTCAATCTATCGGTGGAAACACCATATATTTT.

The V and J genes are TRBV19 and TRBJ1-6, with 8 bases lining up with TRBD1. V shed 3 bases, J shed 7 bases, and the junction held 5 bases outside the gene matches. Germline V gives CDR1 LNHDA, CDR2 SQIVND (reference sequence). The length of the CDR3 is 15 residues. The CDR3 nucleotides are TGTGCCAGTAGTATCGGACAGGGCGCGAATTCACCCCTCCACTTT. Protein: CASSIGQGANSPLHF.

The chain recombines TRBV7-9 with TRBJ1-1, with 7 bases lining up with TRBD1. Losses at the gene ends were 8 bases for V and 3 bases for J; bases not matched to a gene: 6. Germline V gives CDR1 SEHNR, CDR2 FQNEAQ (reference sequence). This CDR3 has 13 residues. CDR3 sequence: CASGDRVDTEAFF. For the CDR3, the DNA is TGTGCCAGCGGAGACAGGGTAGACACTGAAGCTTTCTTT.

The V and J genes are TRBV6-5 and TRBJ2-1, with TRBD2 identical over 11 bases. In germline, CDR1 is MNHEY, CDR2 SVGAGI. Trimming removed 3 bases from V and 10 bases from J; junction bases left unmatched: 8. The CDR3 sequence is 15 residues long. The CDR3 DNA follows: TGTGCCAGCAGTTATGTGGCTAGCGGGGGGTGGGAGCAGTTCTTC. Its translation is CASSYVASGGWEQFF.

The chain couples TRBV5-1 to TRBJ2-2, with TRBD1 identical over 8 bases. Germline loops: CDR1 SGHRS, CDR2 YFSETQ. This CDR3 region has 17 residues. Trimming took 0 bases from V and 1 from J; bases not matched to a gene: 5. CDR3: CASSLESGTGNTGELFF. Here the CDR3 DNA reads TGCGCCAGCAGCTTGGAATCAGGGACAGGGAACACCGGGGAGCTGTTTTTT.

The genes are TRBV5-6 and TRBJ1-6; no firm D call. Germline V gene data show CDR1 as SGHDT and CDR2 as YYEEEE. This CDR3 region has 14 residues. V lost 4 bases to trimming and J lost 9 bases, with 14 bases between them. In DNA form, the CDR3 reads TGTGCCAGCAGCACACGGGTCCTGGGTTCACCCCTCCACTTT. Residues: CASSTRVLGSPLHF.

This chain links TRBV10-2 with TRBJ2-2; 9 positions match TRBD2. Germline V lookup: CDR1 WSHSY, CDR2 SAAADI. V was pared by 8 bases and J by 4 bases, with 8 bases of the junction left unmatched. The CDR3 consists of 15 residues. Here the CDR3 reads CASWEAGGRTGELFF. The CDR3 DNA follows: TGCGCCAGCTGGGAGGCGGGGGGGCGCACCGGGGAGCTGTTTTTT.

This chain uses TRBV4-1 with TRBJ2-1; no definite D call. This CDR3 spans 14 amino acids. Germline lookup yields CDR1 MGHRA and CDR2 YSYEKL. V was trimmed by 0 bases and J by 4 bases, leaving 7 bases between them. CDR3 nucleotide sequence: TGCGCCAGCAGCCAAGAAGTACTGTACAATGAGCAGTTCTTC. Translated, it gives CASSQEVLYNEQFF.

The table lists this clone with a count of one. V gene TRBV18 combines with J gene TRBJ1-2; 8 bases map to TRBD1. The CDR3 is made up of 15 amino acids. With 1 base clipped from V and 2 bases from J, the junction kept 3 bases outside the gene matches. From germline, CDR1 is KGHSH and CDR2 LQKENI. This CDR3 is CASSPLGQGNYGYTF. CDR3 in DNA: TGTGCCAGCTCACCACTAGGACAGGGAAACTATGGCTACACCTTC.

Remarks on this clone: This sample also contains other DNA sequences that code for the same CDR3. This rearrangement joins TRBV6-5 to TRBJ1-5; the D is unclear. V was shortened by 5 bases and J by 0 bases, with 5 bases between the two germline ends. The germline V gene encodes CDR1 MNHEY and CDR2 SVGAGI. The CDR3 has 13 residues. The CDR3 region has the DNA TGTGCCAGCAGTCGGGATAGCAATCAGCCCCAGCATTTT. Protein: CASSRDSNQPQHF.

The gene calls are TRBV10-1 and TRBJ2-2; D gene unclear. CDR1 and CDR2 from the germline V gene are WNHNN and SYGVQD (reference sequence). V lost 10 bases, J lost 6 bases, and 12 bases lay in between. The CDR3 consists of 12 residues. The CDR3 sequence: CATSDIAGELFF. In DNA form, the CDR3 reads TGCGCCACCTCCGACATCGCCGGGGAGCTGTTTTTT.

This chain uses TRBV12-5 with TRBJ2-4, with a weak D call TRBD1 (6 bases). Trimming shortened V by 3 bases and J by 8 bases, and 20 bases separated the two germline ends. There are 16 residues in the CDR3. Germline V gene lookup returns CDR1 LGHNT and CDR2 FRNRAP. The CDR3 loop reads CASGFDPDRFCHIQYF. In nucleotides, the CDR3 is TGTGCTAGTGGTTTTGACCCCGACAGGTTTTGCCACATTCAGTACTTC.

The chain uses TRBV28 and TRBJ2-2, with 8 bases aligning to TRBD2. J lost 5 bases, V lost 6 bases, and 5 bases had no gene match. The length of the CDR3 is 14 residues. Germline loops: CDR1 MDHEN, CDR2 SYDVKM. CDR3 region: CASRGGTRTGELFF. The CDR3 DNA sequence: TGTGCCAGCAGAGGGGGGACTAGGACCGGGGAGCTGTTTTTT.

The CDR3 spells CASSYFGTGEAGELFF. In nucleotides, the CDR3 is TGTGCCAGCAGTTACTTTGGGACAGGGGAGGCCGGGGAGCTGTTTTTT. The chain joins TRBV6-5 to TRBJ2-2, with TRBD1 matching over 10 bases. The CDR3 runs 16 residues. Germline CDR1 reads MNHEY; CDR2 reads SVGAGI. The trim removed 1 base at V and 6 bases at J, leaving 5 bases unmatched.

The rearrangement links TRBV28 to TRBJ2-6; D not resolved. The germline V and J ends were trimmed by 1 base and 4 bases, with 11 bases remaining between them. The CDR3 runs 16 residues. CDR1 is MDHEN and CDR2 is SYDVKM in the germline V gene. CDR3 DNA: TGTGCCAGCAGTTTATTCCCCCGAGGCGGGGCCAACGTCCTGACTTTC. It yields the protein CASSLFPRGGANVLTF.

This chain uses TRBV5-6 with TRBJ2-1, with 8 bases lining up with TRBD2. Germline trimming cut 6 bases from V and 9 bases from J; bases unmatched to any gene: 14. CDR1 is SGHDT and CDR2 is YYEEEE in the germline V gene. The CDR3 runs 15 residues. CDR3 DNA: TGTGCCAGCACCCTAACTGGCGGGGGGTTTGGTGAGCAGTTCTTC. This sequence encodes CASTLTGGGFGEQFF.

CDR3 in DNA: TGTGCCAGCAGCTTTTTGACTAGCGGGGGGGCTTCGGGAGAGACCCAGTACTTC. Amino acid sequence: CASSFLTSGGASGETQYF. This sequence joins TRBV7-9 and TRBJ2-5; 14 nucleotides align to TRBD2. This CDR3 contains 18 residues. V was pared by 3 bases and J by 4 bases, with 10 bases of the junction left unmatched. The germline V gene encodes CDR1 SEHNR and CDR2 FQNEAQ (reference sequence). Variable domain in full (rest from reference TRBV7-9 and TRBJ2-5): DTGVSQNPRHKITKRGQNVTFRCDPISEHNRLYWYRQTLGQGPEFLTYFQNEAQLEKSRLLSDRFSAERPKGSFSTLEIQRTEQGDSAMYLCASSFLTSGGASGETQYFGPGTRLLVL.

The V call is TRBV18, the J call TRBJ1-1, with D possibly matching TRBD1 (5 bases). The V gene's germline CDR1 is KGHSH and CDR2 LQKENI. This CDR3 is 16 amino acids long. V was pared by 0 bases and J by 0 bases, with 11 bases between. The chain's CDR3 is CASSPPQGAMNTEAFF. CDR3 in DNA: TGTGCCAGCTCACCACCCCAAGGGGCAATGAACACTGAAGCTTTCTTT. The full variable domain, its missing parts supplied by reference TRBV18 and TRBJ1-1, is NAGVMQNPRHLVRRRGQEARLRCSPMKGHSHVYWYRQLPEEGLKFMVYLQKENIIDESGMPKERFSAEFPKEGPSILRIQQVVRGDSAAYFCASSPPQGAMNTEAFFGQGTRLTVV.